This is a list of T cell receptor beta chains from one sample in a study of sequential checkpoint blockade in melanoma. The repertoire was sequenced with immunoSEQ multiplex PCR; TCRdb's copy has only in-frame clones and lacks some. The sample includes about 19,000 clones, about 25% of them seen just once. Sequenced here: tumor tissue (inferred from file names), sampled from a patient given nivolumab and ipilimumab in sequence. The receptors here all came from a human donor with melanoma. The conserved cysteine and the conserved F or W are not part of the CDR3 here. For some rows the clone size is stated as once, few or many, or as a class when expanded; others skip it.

cdr3_aa: ASSPLTGAKGNEQF; j_call: TRBJ2-1; clone_size: -; v_call: TRBV5-1
cdr3_aa: ASSQLAGGTSTDTQY; j_call: TRBJ2-3; clone_size: many; v_call: TRBV11-3
cdr3_aa: ASSLTGLSNQPQH; j_call: TRBJ1-5; clone_size: few; v_call: TRBV11-3
cdr3_aa: ASSLQGSGNTIY; j_call: TRBJ1-3; clone_size: many; v_call: TRBV6-8
cdr3_aa: ASSVATLGNNEQF; j_call: TRBJ2-1; clone_size: -; v_call: TRBV9
cdr3_aa: ASSLASGGPYEQY; j_call: TRBJ2-7; clone_size: -; v_call: TRBV9
cdr3_aa: ASRSAYEQY; j_call: TRBJ2-7; clone_size: -; v_call: TRBV19
cdr3_aa: ASSLSSTRHEKLF; j_call: TRBJ1-4; clone_size: few; v_call: TRBV28
cdr3_aa: ASSLRQGNDEQY; j_call: TRBJ2-7; clone_size: -; v_call: TRBV5-1
cdr3_aa: SVEATPGGYT; j_call: TRBJ1-2; clone_size: -; v_call: TRBV29-1
cdr3_aa: ASSEAGGNQPQH; j_call: TRBJ1-5; clone_size: -; v_call: TRBV6-1
cdr3_aa: ASNFNSGSTAGANVLT; j_call: TRBJ2-6; clone_size: -; v_call: TRBV12-5
cdr3_aa: ASSLLGLAPTSGELF; j_call: TRBJ2-2; clone_size: few; v_call: TRBV28
cdr3_aa: ASSTRLAGGRETQY; j_call: TRBJ2-5; clone_size: -; v_call: TRBV11-3
cdr3_aa: ASSYSSIGGVALPDTQY; j_call: TRBJ2-3; clone_size: -; v_call: TRBV6-8
cdr3_aa: ASSLLQGNQPQH; j_call: TRBJ1-5; clone_size: few; v_call: TRBV11-3
cdr3_aa: ASSWLDGGYQETQY; j_call: TRBJ2-5; clone_size: many; v_call: TRBV6-8
cdr3_aa: ASRDISGNTIY; j_call: TRBJ1-3; clone_size: -; v_call: TRBV25-1
cdr3_aa: ASSQRSGTSTDTQY; j_call: TRBJ2-3; clone_size: few; v_call: TRBV4-1
cdr3_aa: ASSSGGSSYNEQF; j_call: TRBJ2-1; clone_size: -; v_call: TRBV5-1
cdr3_aa: ALRGRMNTEAF; j_call: TRBJ1-1; clone_size: many; v_call: TRBV6-8
cdr3_aa: ASSFEGAAVYEQY; j_call: TRBJ2-7; clone_size: -; v_call: TRBV11-3
cdr3_aa: ASRLAGYEQY; j_call: TRBJ2-7; clone_size: -; v_call: TRBV6-8
cdr3_aa: ASSLGTSGIYEQY; j_call: TRBJ2-7; clone_size: many; v_call: TRBV11-3
cdr3_aa: ASSTDSLPFGELF; j_call: TRBJ2-2; clone_size: -; v_call: TRBV11-3
cdr3_aa: ASSVRANQPQH; j_call: TRBJ1-5; clone_size: -; v_call: TRBV7-1
cdr3_aa: ASSFGQGAWANEKLF; j_call: TRBJ1-4; clone_size: few; v_call: TRBV9
cdr3_aa: ASSGQGLIDTQY; j_call: TRBJ2-3; clone_size: few; v_call: TRBV9
cdr3_aa: ASRTATYYGYT; j_call: TRBJ1-2; clone_size: -; v_call: TRBV28